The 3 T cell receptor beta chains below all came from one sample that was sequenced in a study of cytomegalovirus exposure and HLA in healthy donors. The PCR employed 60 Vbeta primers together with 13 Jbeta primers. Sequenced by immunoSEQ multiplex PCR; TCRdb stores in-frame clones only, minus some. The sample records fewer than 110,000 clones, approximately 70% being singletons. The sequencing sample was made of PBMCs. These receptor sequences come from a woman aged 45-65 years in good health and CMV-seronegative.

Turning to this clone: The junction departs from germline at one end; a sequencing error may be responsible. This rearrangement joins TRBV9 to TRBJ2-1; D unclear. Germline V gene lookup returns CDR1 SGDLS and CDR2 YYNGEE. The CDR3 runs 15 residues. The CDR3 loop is CASSVVAASSNEQFF. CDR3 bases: TGTGCCAGCAGCGTAGTGGCGGCCTCCTCCAATGAGCAGTTCTTC.

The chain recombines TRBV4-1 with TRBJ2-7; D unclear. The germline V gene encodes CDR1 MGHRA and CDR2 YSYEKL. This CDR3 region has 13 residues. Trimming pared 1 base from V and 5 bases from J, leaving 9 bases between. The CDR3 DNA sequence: TGCGCCAGCAGCCAAGTGATGGAGAACGAGCAGTACTTC. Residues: CASSQVMENEQYF.

In nucleotides, the CDR3 is TGTGCCAGCAGTCCCGGGGACTATAATTCACCCCTCCACTTT. It is translated as CASSPGDYNSPLHF. J is TRBJ1-6 and V is TRBV27, with no clear D. V lost 5 bases and J 3 bases, leaving 8 bases between the germline ends. Germline assignment: CDR1 MNHEY and CDR2 SMNVEV (reference sequence). The CDR3 covers 14 residues.